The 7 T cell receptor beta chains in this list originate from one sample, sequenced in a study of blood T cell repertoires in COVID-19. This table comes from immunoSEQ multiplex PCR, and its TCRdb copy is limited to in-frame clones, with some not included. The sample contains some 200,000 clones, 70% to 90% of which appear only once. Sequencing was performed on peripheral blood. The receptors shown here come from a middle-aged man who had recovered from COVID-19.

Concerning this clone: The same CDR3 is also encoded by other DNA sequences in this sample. In nucleotides, the CDR3 is TGTGCCATCAGTGAGTGGGGACTAGCAGGAGATACGCAGTATTTT. Protein: CAISEWGLAGDTQYF. The chain joins TRBV10-3 to TRBJ2-3; TRBD2 agrees at 9 bases. V shed 1 base, J shed 5 bases, and the junction held 4 bases outside the gene matches. The germline CDR1 and CDR2 sequences are ENHRY and SYGVKD. The CDR3 totals 15 residues.

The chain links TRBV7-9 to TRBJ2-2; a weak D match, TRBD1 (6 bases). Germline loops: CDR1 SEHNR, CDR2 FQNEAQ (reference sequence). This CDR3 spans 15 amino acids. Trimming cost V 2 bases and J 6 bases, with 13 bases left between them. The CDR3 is CASSLSQGWAGELFF. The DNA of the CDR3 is TGTGCCAGCAGCTTATCCCAGGGGTGGGCCGGGGAGCTGTTTTTT. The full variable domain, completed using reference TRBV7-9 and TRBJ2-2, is DTGVSQNPRHKITKRGQNVTFRCDPISEHNRLYWYRQTLGQGPEFLTYFQNEAQLEKSRLLSDRFSAERPKGSFSTLEIQRTEQGDSAMYLCASSLSQGWAGELFFGEGSRLTVL.

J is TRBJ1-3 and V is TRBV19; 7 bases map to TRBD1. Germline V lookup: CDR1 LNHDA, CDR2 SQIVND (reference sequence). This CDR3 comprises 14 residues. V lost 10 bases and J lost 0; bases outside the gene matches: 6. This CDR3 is CATRQGLSGNTIYF. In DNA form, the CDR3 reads TGTGCCACCCGACAGGGTCTCTCTGGAAACACCATATATTTT.

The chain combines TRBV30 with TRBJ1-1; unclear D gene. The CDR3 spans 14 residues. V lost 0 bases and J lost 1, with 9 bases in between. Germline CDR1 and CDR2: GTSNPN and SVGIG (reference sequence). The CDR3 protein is CAWSVVPKNTEAFF. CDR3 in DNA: TGTGCCTGGAGTGTTGTACCTAAGAACACTGAAGCTTTCTTT. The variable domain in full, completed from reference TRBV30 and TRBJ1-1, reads SQTIHQWPATLVQPVGSPLSLECTVEGTSNPNLYWYRQAAGRGLQLLFYSVGIGQISSEVPQNLSASRPQDRQFILSSKKLLLSDSGFYLCAWSVVPKNTEAFFGQGTRLTVV.

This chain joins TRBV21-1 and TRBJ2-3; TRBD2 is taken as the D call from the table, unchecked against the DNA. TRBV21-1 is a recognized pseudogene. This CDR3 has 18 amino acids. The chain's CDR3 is CARETRLAGAGPADTQYF. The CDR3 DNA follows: TGTGCCAGGGAAACTCGACTAGCGGGAGCCGGCCCGGCAGATACGCAGTATTTT.

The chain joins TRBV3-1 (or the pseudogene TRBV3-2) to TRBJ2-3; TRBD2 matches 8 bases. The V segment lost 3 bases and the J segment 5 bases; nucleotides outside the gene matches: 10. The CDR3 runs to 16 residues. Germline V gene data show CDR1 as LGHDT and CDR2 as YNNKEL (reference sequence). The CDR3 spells CASSHLTSGGVDTQYF. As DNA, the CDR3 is TGTGCCAGCAGCCACCTAACTAGCGGAGGGGTAGATACGCAGTATTTT.

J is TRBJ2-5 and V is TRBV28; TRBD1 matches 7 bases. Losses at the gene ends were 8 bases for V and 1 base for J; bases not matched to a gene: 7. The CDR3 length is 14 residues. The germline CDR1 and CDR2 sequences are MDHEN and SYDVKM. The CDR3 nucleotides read TGTGCCAGCGGAGACAGGGCTTTCCAAGAGACCCAGTACTTC. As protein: CASGDRAFQETQYF.